Listed below are T cell receptor beta chains from one sample, sequenced in a study of sequential checkpoint blockade in melanoma. Profiled with immunoSEQ multiplex PCR; TCRdb holds only in-frame clones, not every one. The sample has 2,500 or so clones; 15% to 20% are singletons. Sequencing used tumor tissue (inferred from file names), obtained from a patient given nivolumab and ipilimumab in sequence. The receptors stem from a human donor with melanoma. The conserved cysteine and the conserved F or W are not part of the CDR3 here. A D gene is named only where the DNA matches it firmly.

D gene: TRBD2
V gene: TRBV11-3
CDR3 protein: ASRMGSGGILGNEQF

D gene: NA
V gene: TRBV6-8
CDR3 protein: ASSYRSNYGYT

D gene: TRBD1
V gene: TRBV6-8
CDR3 protein: ASSRTRDRGVNEQF

D gene: TRBD2
V gene: TRBV11-3
CDR3 protein: ASSWGLAGARTGELF

D gene: TRBD1
V gene: TRBV6-8
CDR3 protein: ASSDQNRGYEQY

D gene: TRBD2
V gene: TRBV6-8
CDR3 protein: ASRPAGGSNEQF

D gene: NA
V gene: TRBV19
CDR3 protein: ASSSVGGGETQY

D gene: NA
V gene: TRBV19
CDR3 protein: ASSMSGQAADTQY

D gene: NA
V gene: TRBV19
CDR3 protein: ASSIDRPGGYEQY

D gene: NA
V gene: TRBV28
CDR3 protein: ASRGNGEHEQY

D gene: TRBD1
V gene: TRBV28
CDR3 protein: ASSRQGFNQPQH

D gene: NA
V gene: TRBV28
CDR3 protein: ASSLGLLLLSTYEQY

D gene: NA
V gene: TRBV5-1
CDR3 protein: ASSLNQGGGTEAF

D gene: NA
V gene: TRBV11-3
CDR3 protein: ASSDAGSRSGYT

D gene: NA
V gene: TRBV11-3
CDR3 protein: ASSLGQAYNEQF

D gene: NA
V gene: TRBV11-3
CDR3 protein: ASSQSTGANQPQH

D gene: NA
V gene: TRBV11-3
CDR3 protein: ASASTRGAGNTIY

D gene: TRBD1
V gene: TRBV4-1
CDR3 protein: ASSQTGSTGAGANVLT

D gene: NA
V gene: TRBV11-3
CDR3 protein: ASSRTEGNQPQH

D gene: NA
V gene: TRBV4-1
CDR3 protein: ASSRYTPSYNEQF

D gene: NA
V gene: TRBV28
CDR3 protein: ASSFIEGSGYGYT

D gene: NA
V gene: TRBV5-1
CDR3 protein: ASSLTGFIFGYEQY

D gene: TRBD1
V gene: TRBV11-3
CDR3 protein: ASSSTPTGATGNTIY

D gene: TRBD1
V gene: TRBV10-2
CDR3 protein: ASSLDRAGTGC

D gene: TRBD1
V gene: TRBV11-3
CDR3 protein: ASSHTGGAVGELF

D gene: TRBD1
V gene: TRBV28
CDR3 protein: ASSSPRDRVHEQY

D gene: TRBD1
V gene: TRBV6-8
CDR3 protein: ASRTGVVETQY

D gene: NA
V gene: TRBV11-3
CDR3 protein: ASSLFAGTRGKLF

D gene: TRBD1
V gene: TRBV19
CDR3 protein: ASSPTTGDPKNIQY

D gene: NA
V gene: TRBV18
CDR3 protein: ASSPGTYEQY

D gene: TRBD2
V gene: TRBV28
CDR3 protein: ASSLLGTSGYNEQF